Shown below are 13 T cell receptor beta chains from a single sample sequenced in a study of identical twins. In TCRdb, the 5' RACE reads were re-called with MiXCR into one record per CDR3 protein. The data show roughly 290,000 distinct CDR3 sequences, around 8.8% seen once. These records were also assigned to another study, of yellow fever vaccine responses in identical twins.

Sequenced material: memory (CD45RO+) T cells sorted from blood. The receptors originated from a woman between 18 and 30 years old in good health.

The table lists this clonotype with many counts. The chain couples TRBV4-1 to TRBJ2-6; 7 nucleotides align to TRBD1. The CDR3 extends over 17 amino acids. CDR1 is MGHRA, CDR2 YSYEKL, per germline. V lost 3 bases and J lost 2; bases outside the gene matches: 7. DNA of the CDR3: TGCGCCAGCAGCCAGTACGCAGGGGGTACTGGGGCCAACGTCCTGACTTTC. Translated, it gives CASSQYAGGTGANVLTF.

The J gene is TRBJ1-6, the V gene TRBV3-1; D not certain. V was clipped by 4 bases and J by 6 bases, with 10 bases between them. Germline values: CDR1 LGHDT, CDR2 YNNKEL (reference sequence). This CDR3 contains 14 residues. CDR3 DNA sequence: TGTGCCAGCAGCCGACAACGAGCTAATTCACCCCTCCACTTT. Amino acids: CASSRQRANSPLHF.

The chain couples TRBV5-1 to TRBJ2-3; D is unresolved. There are 17 residues in the CDR3. Between the trimmed V and J ends, which lost 3 bases and 5 bases, there was a span of 22 bases. Germline values: CDR1 SGHRS, CDR2 YFSETQ. Here the CDR3 DNA reads TGCGCCAGCAGCTCACCCCATCGCGGCCCCACGGGAGATACGCAGTATTTT. Protein product: CASSSPHRGPTGDTQYF.

This clonotype has just a few counts. The V and J genes are TRBV12-3 or TRBV12-4 and TRBJ1-6; D uncertain. Between the trimmed V and J ends, which lost 3 bases and 7 bases, there was a span of 4 bases. The CDR3 has 12 residues. This chain's CDR3 is CASSFGNSPLHF. The CDR3 DNA follows: TGTGCCAGCAGTTTTGGGAATTCACCCCTCCACTTT.

The J gene is TRBJ2-3, the V gene TRBV12-3 or TRBV12-4, with 8 bases lining up with TRBD2. The CDR3 has 17 residues. After removal of 5 bases from V and 0 bases from J, the junction contained 10 bases not matched to a gene. CDR3 region: CASSPRGLGISTDTQYF. CDR3 DNA sequence: TGTGCCAGCAGTCCCCGGGGACTAGGGATTAGCACAGATACGCAGTATTTT.

The chain is built from TRBV3-1 and TRBJ1-1, with D uncertain. V lost 11 bases to trimming and J lost 1 base, with 20 bases between them. The germline V gene encodes CDR1 LGHDT and CDR2 YNNKEL (reference sequence). The CDR3 is 15 residues long. The CDR3 DNA follows: TGTGCCTCCACCCAAATGACGTCCGGGAACACTGAAGCTTTCTTT. It encodes CASTQMTSGNTEAFF.

This chain joins TRBV6-1 and TRBJ2-2; the D is unclear. Germline V gene data show CDR1 as MNHNS and CDR2 as SASEGT. The CDR3 length is 18 residues. The ends were cut back, 6 bases at V and 2 bases at J, with 22 bases in the middle. This CDR3 is CASRGTGVVNQNTGELFF. The CDR3 DNA reads as TGTGCCAGCAGAGGAACCGGTGTGGTCAACCAAAACACCGGGGAGCTGTTTTTT.

This clonotype was found a few times. The rearrangement joins TRBV10-2 to TRBJ2-5, with 8 bases identical to TRBD2. Trimming took 3 bases from V and 2 from J; bases not matched to a gene: 2. CDR1 and CDR2 from the germline V gene are WSHSY and SAAADI. The CDR3 length is 14 residues. The DNA for the CDR3 is TGCGCCAGCAGTGATGCTAGCGGGCAAGAGACCCAGTACTTC. Amino acid sequence: CASSDASGQETQYF.

This clonotype turned up a few times. V usage is TRBV5-1 and J usage is TRBJ2-1, with 10 bases matching TRBD1. The germline V gene has CDR1 SGHRS and CDR2 YFSETQ. This CDR3 has 15 amino acids. J was trimmed by 6 bases and V by 3 bases; bases with no gene match: 6. CDR3 nucleotides: TGCGCCAGCAGCTCCGGACAGGGGGGGGGCAATGAGCAGTTCTTC. The encoded protein is CASSSGQGGGNEQFF.

There are a few counts of this clonotype. V gene TRBV12-3 or TRBV12-4 combines with J gene TRBJ1-6; D not resolved. The CDR3 runs to 13 residues. Trimming shortened V by 1 base and J by 19 bases, and 17 bases separated the two germline ends. CDR3 coding DNA: TGTGCCAGCAGTTTAGAAGAGGGTACGGAACCTCACTTT. This encodes CASSLEEGTEPHF.

The chain recombines TRBV20-1 with TRBJ2-1; 7 nucleotides align to TRBD2. V gave up 8 bases and J gave up 6 bases; unmatched junction bases: 13. The CDR3 runs to 14 residues. Germline values: CDR1 DFQATT, CDR2 SNEGSKA (reference sequence). The CDR3 region is CSIPRGTIINEQFF. As DNA, the CDR3 is TGCAGTATTCCCCGGGGGACTATAATCAATGAGCAGTTCTTC.

This clonotype was found a few times. The chain couples TRBV7-7 to TRBJ2-1; D perhaps matches TRBD1 (6 bases). This CDR3 region has 18 residues. V dropped 2 bases and J dropped 0 bases, with 17 bases sitting between them. Germline CDR1 SSHAT, CDR2 FNYEAQ (reference sequence). The CDR3 DNA reads TGTGCCAGCAGCTTAACCTACCCCCAGGGGAACTCCTACAATGAGCAGTTCTTC. Protein: CASSLTYPQGNSYNEQFF.

This clonotype was recorded at least ten times. The chain is built from TRBV24-1 and TRBJ2-1, with D possibly being TRBD1 (6 bases). Germline loops: CDR1 KGHDR, CDR2 SFDVKD. The CDR3 runs 16 residues. Deletions cut 4 bases from V and 5 bases from J, with 17 bases between. The CDR3 region has the DNA TGTGCCACCAGTGAAGGAACAGGGCGGCGAGACAATGAGCAGTTCTTC. Translation: CATSEGTGRRDNEQFF.